This T cell receptor (beta chain) was recovered during a study of CD8 T cells in ankylosing spondylitis. Study results and caveats: Some of the motif variants had earlier been found in reactive arthritis patients' fluid and blood. Disease-linked clones proved CD8+ and comparatively uncommon in peripheral blood.

Quantitative 5'-RACE was performed with molecular barcodes, and it yielded the TCR beta libraries. Each CDR3 protein gets one entry after TCRdb re-called the 5' RACE reads with MiXCR. The sample shows some 130,000 distinct CDR3 sequences, roughly 15% of them seen only once. This clonotype was picked up a small number of times. Its antigen is unknown. This CDR3 region has 15 residues. The germline gives CDR1 SGHRS, CDR2 YFSETQ. Trimming removed 0 bases from V and 3 bases from J, with 12 bases in between. The chain is built from TRBV5-1 and TRBJ1-1, with D possibly TRBD1 on 6 matching bases. The sequencing input was blood, either unsorted or a sorted T cell fraction (not recorded which). This clonotype was obtained from a female donor with ankylosing spondylitis or in good health (not recorded which). CDR3: CASSLEQGVDTEAFF. The CDR3 DNA reads as TGCGCCAGCAGCTTGGAACAGGGTGTGGACACTGAAGCTTTCTTT.